This T cell receptor beta chain was profiled in a study of response to subunit inactivated influenza vaccine. The CDR3 totals 13 residues. Trimming left V 7 bases short and J 7 bases short, with 14 bases between. In germline, CDR1 is MRHNA, CDR2 SNTAGT. Whole-study findings and limits: The authors proposed limited new T cell recruitment per seasonal influenza vaccination.

Notes on this clonotype: Its antigen remains unidentified.

Via MiXCR, TCRdb re-called the RT-PCR reads, giving one row per CDR3 protein. The data show roughly 790,000 distinct CDR3 sequences, with approximately 22% seen just once and roughly a tenth held by the top ten. Here the sequenced sample was PBMCs from blood, taken less than 6 days after vaccination. The chain uses TRBV6-4 and TRBJ2-1; tentatively, D is TRBD1 or TRBD2 (5 bases each). The source is a man over 45 who received an inactivated influenza vaccine. The CDR3 DNA is TGTGCCAGCACTCAAGGGTGGGGGAATGAGCAGTTCTTC. It yields the protein CASTQGWGNEQFF.